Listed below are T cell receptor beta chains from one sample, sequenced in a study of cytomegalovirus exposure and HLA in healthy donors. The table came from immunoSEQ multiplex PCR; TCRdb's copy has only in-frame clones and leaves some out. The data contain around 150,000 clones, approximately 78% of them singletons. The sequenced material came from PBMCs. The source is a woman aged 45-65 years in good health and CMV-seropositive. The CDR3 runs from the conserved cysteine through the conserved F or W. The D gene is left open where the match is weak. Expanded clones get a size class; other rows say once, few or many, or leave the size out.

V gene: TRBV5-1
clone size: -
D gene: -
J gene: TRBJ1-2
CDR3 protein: CASSPEQGYGYTF
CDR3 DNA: TGCGCCAGCAGCCCCGAACAGGGCTATGGCTACACCTTC

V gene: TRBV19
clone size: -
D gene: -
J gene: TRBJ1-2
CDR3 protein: CASSTGDGYTF
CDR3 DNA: TGTGCCAGTAGTACAGGGGATGGCTACACCTTC

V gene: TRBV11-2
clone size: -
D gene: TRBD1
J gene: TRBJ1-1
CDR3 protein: CASSFPIGRDRGTEAFF
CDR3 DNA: TGTGCCAGCAGCTTTCCGATCGGAAGGGACAGGGGCACTGAAGCTTTCTTT

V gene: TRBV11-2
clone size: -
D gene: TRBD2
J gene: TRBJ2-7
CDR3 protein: CASSRRLAREQYF
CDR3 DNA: TGTGCCAGCAGCCGGCGACTAGCGAGGGAGCAGTACTTC

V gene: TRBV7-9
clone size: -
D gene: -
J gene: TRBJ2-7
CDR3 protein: CASSPHPPTGVYEQYF
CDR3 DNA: TGTGCCAGCAGCCCCCACCCCCCGACAGGCGTCTACGAGCAGTACTTC

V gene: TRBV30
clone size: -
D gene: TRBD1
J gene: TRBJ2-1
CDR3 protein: CAWSIGQGAYNEQFF
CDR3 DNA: TGTGCCTGGAGTATCGGACAGGGGGCGTATAATGAGCAGTTCTTC

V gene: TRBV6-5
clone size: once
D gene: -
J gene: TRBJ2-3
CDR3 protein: CASSIERYTQYF
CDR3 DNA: TGTGCCAGCAGTATTGAGAGGTATACGCAGTATTTT

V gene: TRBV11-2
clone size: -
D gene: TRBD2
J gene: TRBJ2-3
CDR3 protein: CASSTPWRESFTDTQYF
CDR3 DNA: TGTGCCAGCAGCACCCCGTGGCGGGAGTCTTTCACAGATACGCAGTATTTT

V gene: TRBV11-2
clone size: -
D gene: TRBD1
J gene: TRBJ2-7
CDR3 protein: CASSLGAGRQGAYEQYF
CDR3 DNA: TGTGCCAGCAGCTTAGGGGCCGGTAGGCAGGGGGCCTACGAGCAGTACTTC

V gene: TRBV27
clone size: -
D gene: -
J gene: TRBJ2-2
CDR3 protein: CASRRELRIGELFF
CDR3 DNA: TGTGCCAGCAGGCGTGAGTTGAGGATCGGGGAGCTGTTTTTT

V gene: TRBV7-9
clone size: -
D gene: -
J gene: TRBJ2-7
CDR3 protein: CASSQDQGDEQYF
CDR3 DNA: TGTGCCAGCAGCCAGGACCAGGGTGACGAGCAGTACTTC

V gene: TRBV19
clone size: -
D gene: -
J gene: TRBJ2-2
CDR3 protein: CASSIQLTGELFF
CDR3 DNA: TGTGCCAGTAGTATACAACTTACCGGGGAGCTGTTTTTT

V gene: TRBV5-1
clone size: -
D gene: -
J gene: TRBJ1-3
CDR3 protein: CASSLADSSGNTIYF
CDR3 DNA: TGCGCCAGCAGCTTGGCGGACAGCTCTGGAAACACCATATATTTT

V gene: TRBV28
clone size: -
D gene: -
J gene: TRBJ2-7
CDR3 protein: CASSLEAPAGEQYF
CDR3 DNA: TGTGCCAGCAGTTTGGAGGCCCCCGCTGGAGAGCAGTACTTC

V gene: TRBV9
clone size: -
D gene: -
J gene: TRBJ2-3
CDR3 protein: CASSVGRGSTDTQYF
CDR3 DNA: TGTGCCAGCAGCGTAGGACGGGGGAGCACAGATACGCAGTATTTT

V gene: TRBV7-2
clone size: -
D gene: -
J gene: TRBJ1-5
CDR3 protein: CASSGQPNQPQHF
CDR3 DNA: TGTGCCAGCAGCGGACAGCCTAATCAGCCCCAGCATTTT

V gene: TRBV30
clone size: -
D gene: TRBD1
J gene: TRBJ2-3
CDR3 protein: CAWSPGTGTFTDTQYF
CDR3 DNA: TGTGCCTGGAGTCCCGGGACAGGGACATTCACAGATACGCAGTATTTT

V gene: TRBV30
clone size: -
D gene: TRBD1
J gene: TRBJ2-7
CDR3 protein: CAWTTRGGPYEQYF
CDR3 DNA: TGTGCCTGGACCACCAGAGGGGGCCCCTACGAGCAGTACTTC

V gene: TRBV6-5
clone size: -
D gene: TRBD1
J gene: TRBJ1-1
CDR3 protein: CASSIQGARTEAFF
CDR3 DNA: TGTGCCAGCAGTATACAGGGGGCACGGACTGAAGCTTTCTTT

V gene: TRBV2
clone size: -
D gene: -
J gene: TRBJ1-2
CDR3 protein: CARRTDYYYGYTF
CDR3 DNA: TGTGCCAGACGGACAGATTATTACTATGGCTACACCTTC

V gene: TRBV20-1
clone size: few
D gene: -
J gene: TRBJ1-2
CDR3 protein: CSDQYGYTF
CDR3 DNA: TGCAGTGACCAGTATGGCTACACCTTC

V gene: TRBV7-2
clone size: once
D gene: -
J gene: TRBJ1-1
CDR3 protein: CASSLSWNTEAFF
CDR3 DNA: TGTGCCAGCAGCTTGAGTTGGAACACTGAAGCTTTCTTT

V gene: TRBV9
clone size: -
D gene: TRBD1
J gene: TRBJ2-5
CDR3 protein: CASSVDRGPQETQYF
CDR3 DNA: TGTGCCAGCAGCGTAGACAGGGGACCCCAAGAGACCCAGTACTTC

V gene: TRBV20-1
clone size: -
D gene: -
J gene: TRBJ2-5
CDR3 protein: CSWEGGETQYF
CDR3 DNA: TGCAGTTGGGAGGGGGGAGAGACCCAGTACTTC

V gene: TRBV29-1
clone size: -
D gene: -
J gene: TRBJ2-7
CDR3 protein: CSVAPGAGSYEQYF
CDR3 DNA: TGCAGCGTGGCCCCTGGGGCAGGGTCGTACGAGCAGTACTTC

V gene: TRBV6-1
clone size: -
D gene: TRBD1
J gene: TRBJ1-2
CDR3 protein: CASSAQGASGYTF
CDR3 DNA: TGTGCCAGCAGTGCCCAGGGGGCTAGTGGCTACACCTTC

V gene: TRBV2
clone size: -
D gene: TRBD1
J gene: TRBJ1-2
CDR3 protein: CASSEGQIYGYTF
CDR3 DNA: TGTGCCAGCAGTGAGGGACAGATCTATGGCTACACCTTC

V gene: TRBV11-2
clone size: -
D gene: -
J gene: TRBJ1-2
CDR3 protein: CASSQGGGGNNYGYTF
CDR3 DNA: TGTGCCAGCAGCCAAGGGGGGGGTGGGAATAACTATGGCTACACCTTC

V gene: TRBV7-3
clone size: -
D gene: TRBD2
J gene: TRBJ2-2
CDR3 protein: CASSISGGSAGELFF
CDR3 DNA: TGTGCCAGCAGCATTAGCGGGGGGTCCGCCGGGGAGCTGTTTTTT

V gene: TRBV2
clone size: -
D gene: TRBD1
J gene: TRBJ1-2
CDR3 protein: CASTTGNGYTF
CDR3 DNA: TGTGCCAGTACGACAGGGAATGGCTACACCTTC

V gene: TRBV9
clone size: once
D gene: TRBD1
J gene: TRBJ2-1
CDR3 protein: CASSVDRGVEFF
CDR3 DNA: TGTGCCAGCAGCGTCGACAGGGGCGTGGAGTTCTTC

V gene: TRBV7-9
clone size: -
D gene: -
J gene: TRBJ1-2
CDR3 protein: CASSLEPLGGYGYTF
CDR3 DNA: TGTGCCAGCAGCTTAGAACCCCTGGGGGGGTATGGCTACACCTTC

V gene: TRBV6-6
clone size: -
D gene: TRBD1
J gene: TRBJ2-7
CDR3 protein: CASVKGTASYEQYF
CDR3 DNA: TGTGCCAGCGTTAAGGGGACAGCCTCCTACGAGCAGTACTTC

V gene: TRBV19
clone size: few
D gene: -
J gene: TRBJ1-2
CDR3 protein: CASSPRVNYGYTF
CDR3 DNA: TGTGCCAGTAGCCCCAGGGTGAACTATGGCTACACCTTC

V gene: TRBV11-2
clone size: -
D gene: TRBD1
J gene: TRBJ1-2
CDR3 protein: CASSFPGTDLFYGYTF
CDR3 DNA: TGTGCCAGCAGCTTTCCCGGGACAGATCTTTTCTATGGCTACACCTTC

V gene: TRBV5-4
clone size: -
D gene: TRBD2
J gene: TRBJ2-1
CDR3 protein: CASSLGLALLPSYNEQFF
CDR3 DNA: TGTGCCAGCAGCTTGGGACTAGCCCTTCTACCCTCCTACAATGAGCAGTTCTTC

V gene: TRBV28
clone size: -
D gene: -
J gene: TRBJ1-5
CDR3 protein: CASSLPGTRQHF
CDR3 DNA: TGTGCCAGCAGCCTCCCCGGGACACGCCAGCATTTT

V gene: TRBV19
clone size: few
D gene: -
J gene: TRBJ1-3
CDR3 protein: CASSIFRGDSGNTIYF
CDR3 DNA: TGTGCCAGTAGTATCTTCCGGGGGGACTCTGGAAACACCATATATTTT

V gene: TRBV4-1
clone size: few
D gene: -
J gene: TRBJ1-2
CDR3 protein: CASSLQNPPGQGGYTF
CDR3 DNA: TGCGCCAGCAGCCTACAGAACCCCCCAGGACAAGGTGGCTACACCTTC

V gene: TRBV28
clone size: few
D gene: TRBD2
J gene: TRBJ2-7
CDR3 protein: CASSPGLADYEQYF
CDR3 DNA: TGTGCCAGCAGTCCCGGACTAGCGGATTACGAGCAGTACTTC

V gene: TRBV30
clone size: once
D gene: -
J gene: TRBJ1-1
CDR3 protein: CAWSVLGANTEAFF
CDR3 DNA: TGTGCCTGGAGTGTACTTGGGGCCAACACTGAAGCTTTCTTT

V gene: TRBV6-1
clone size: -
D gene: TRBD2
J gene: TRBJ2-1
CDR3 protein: CASRELAGLSHNEQFF
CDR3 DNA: TGTGCCAGCAGGGAACTAGCGGGGCTTTCCCACAATGAGCAGTTCTTC

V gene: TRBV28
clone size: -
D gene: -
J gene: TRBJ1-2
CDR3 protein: CASSSPPTAAAYGYTF
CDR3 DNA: TGTGCCAGCAGTTCACCCCCAACAGCGGCGGCCTATGGCTACACCTTC

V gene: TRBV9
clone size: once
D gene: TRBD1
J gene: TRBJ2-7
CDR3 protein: CASSVDLRTGEQYF
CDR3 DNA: TGTGCCAGCAGCGTAGACCTGCGGACAGGTGAGCAGTACTTC

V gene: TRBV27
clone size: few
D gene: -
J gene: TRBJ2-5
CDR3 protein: CASRRTDQETQYF
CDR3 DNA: TGTGCCAGCAGGAGGACAGACCAAGAGACCCAGTACTTC

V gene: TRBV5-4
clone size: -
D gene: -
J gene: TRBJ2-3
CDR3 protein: CASSLAFASNTDTQYF
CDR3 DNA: TGTGCCAGCAGCTTGGCTTTCGCTAGCAACACAGATACGCAGTATTTT

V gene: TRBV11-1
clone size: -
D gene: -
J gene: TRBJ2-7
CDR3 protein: CASSLETGHEQYF
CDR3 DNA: TGTGCCAGCAGCCTAGAGACAGGTCACGAGCAGTACTTC